This TCR beta chain was obtained from a study of T cell changes during pregnancy in multiple sclerosis. In germline, CDR1 is SQVTM, CDR2 ANQGSEA. This CDR3 is built from 16 residues. V shed 1 base and J 9 bases; nucleotides not matched to a gene: 10. Only in-frame clones appear in the TCRdb table, and some are missing; sequencing was by immunoSEQ multiplex PCR. The table lists some 57,000 clones, about nine tenths of them singletons, with around 0.8% in the top ten. This chain joins TRBV29-1 and TRBJ2-4; 12 nucleotides match TRBD1. Sequences were derived from CD4+ T cells from peripheral blood mononuclear cells, sampled in the first trimester of pregnancy. The sequence was obtained from a female donor with multiple sclerosis, enrolled in a pregnancy study. The CDR3 here is CSVEVGQGAILGIQYF. CDR3 DNA: TGCAGCGTTGAAGTGGGACAGGGGGCTATCTTAGGCATTCAGTACTTC.